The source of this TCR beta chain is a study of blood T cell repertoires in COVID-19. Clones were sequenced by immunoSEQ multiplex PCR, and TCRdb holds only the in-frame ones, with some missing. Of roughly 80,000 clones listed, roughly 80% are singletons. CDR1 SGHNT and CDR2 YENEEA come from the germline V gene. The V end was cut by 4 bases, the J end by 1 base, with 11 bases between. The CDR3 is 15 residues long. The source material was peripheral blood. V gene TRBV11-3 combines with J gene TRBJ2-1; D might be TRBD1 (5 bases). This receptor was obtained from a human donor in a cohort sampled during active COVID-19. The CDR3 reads CASSSAGFSYNEQFF. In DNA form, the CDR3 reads TGTGCCAGCAGCTCGGCAGGGTTTTCCTACAATGAGCAGTTCTTC.